A single sample is the source of the 15 T cell receptor beta chains below, sequenced in a study of blood T cells in healthy people across ages. A second PCR, run for about 7 to 11 cycles, used a sample-barcoded 5' primer plus a J-beta primer mix. TCRdb ran MiXCR on the 5' RACE reads and lists one entry per CDR3 protein. The table has about 640,000 distinct CDR3 sequences, approximately 59% seen once; the top ten hold about two fifths. The specimen sequenced was blood. These TCRs come from a man between 60 and 75 years old in good health.

The chain couples TRBV5-1 to TRBJ2-3, with D possibly TRBD1 on 5 matching bases. The CDR3 is made up of 16 amino acids. Germline loops: CDR1 SGHRS, CDR2 YFSETQ. V lost 0 bases and J lost 5, with 16 bases in between. The CDR3 reads CASSLGWATQGDTQYF. DNA for the CDR3: TGCGCCAGCAGCTTGGGGTGGGCTACCCAGGGAGATACGCAGTATTTT.

This clonotype came up once. J is TRBJ2-3 and V is TRBV7-2; 9 positions agree with TRBD1. With 1 base clipped from V and 4 bases from J, the junction kept 3 bases outside the gene matches. Germline V gene sequence: CDR1 SGHTA, CDR2 FQGNSA. CDR3 length: 15 amino acids. CDR3 in DNA: TGTGCCAGCAGCTTAGGGACAGGGGTGGCAGATACGCAGTATTTT. This codes for CASSLGTGVADTQYF.

This sequence joins TRBV7-2 and TRBJ1-2; D unresolved. The V end lost 4 bases, the J end lost 1 base, and 7 bases lay between the germline ends. In germline, CDR1 is SGHTA, CDR2 FQGNSA. The CDR3 contains 13 residues. The CDR3 loop is CASSSVNNYGYTF. Here the CDR3 DNA reads TGTGCCAGCAGCTCCGTGAATAACTATGGCTACACCTTC.

V and J are TRBV4-1 and TRBJ1-6; D is possibly TRBD1 (5 bases). Germline V gene lookup returns CDR1 MGHRA and CDR2 YSYEKL. This CDR3 is 15 amino acids long. With 3 bases removed from V and 2 bases from J, the gap between germline ends came to 8 bases. CDR3: CASSQAGPYNSPLHF. CDR3 nucleotide sequence: TGCGCCAGCAGCCAGGCGGGACCCTATAATTCACCCCTCCACTTT.

The rearrangement uses TRBV6-6 and TRBJ2-7, with 8 nucleotides matching TRBD1. Judging by the DNA end, TRBJ2-5 fits better; the J call may be wrong. Per germline, CDR1 MNHNY and CDR2 SVGAGI (reference sequence). The CDR3 sequence is 15 residues long. Here the CDR3 reads CASSYEGTGSETQYF. CDR3 bases: TGTGCCAGCAGTTACGAGGGGACAGGTTCAGAGACCCAGTACTTC.

This rearrangement joins TRBV2 to TRBJ2-7, with 12 bases that match TRBD2. The V and J ends lost 6 bases and 4 bases, in that order; junction bases with no gene match: 7. CDR3 size: 15 residues. Looked up from germline, CDR1 is SNHLY and CDR2 is FYNNEI. The CDR3 DNA follows: TGTGCCAGCAGGGTAACTAGCGGGGGGTTTTACGAGCAGTACTTC. Translation gives CASRVTSGGFYEQYF. The full variable domain, rest sourced from reference TRBV2 and TRBJ2-7, is EPEVTQTPSHQVTQMGQEVILRCVPISNHLYFYWYRQILGQKVEFLVSFYNNEISEKSEIFDDQFSVERPDGSNFTLKIRSTKLEDSAMYFCASRVTSGGFYEQYFGPGTRLTVT.

This clonotype was counted many times. The chain uses TRBV5-1 and TRBJ2-5, with D perhaps matching TRBD2 (6 bases). The CDR3 contains 14 residues. V was pared by 4 bases and J by 5 bases, with 15 bases between. Germline assignment: CDR1 SGHRS and CDR2 YFSETQ. CDR3 coding DNA: TGCGCCAGCAGCGGGCGGGGCTGGATGGAGACCCAGTACTTC. The encoded protein is CASSGRGWMETQYF.

This chain joins TRBV6-4 and TRBJ2-7, with TRBD1 identical over 7 bases. CDR1 is MRHNA, CDR2 SNTAGT, per germline. V lost 0 bases, J lost 0 bases, and 14 bases stayed unmatched. There are 19 residues in the CDR3. CDR3 coding DNA: TGTGCCAGCAGTGACTCGAGACAGGGAAAGGTGGAAACCTCCTACGAGCAGTACTTC. It translates to CASSDSRQGKVETSYEQYF.

The chain uses TRBV5-1 and TRBJ2-7; 7 bases agree with TRBD2. TRBJ2-5 explains the end of the DNA better; the J call may be wrong. Germline V gene lookup returns CDR1 SGHRS and CDR2 YFSETQ. This CDR3 contains 16 residues. The CDR3 protein is CASSLGAGYIQETQYF. Here the CDR3 DNA reads TGCGCCAGCAGCTTAGGAGCGGGGTACATCCAAGAGACCCAGTACTTC.

The chain combines TRBV11-3 with TRBJ2-1; maybe TRBD1 (6 bases). Germline V gene data show CDR1 as SGHNT and CDR2 as YENEEA. The V gene lost 1 base and the J gene lost 10 bases, with 8 bases spanning the gap. This CDR3 is built from 12 residues. CDR3 protein: CASSLVDREQFF. The CDR3 DNA reads TGTGCCAGCAGCTTAGTCGACAGGGAGCAGTTCTTC.

This clonotype was seen only a few times. The rearrangement links TRBV2 to TRBJ2-3; the D gene is possibly TRBD1 (6 bases). CDR3 length: 14 amino acids. The V gene lost 7 bases and the J gene lost 0 bases, with 11 bases spanning the gap. CDR1 and CDR2 from the germline V gene are SNHLY and FYNNEI. As DNA, the CDR3 is TGTGCCAGCACGCGGCAGGGGAGCACAGATACGCAGTATTTT. This translates into CASTRQGSTDTQYF.

J is TRBJ2-1 and V is TRBV5-1, with 9 bases lining up with TRBD2. CDR3 size: 13 residues. Germline-derived CDR1 and CDR2 are SGHRS and YFSETQ. The V segment lost 0 bases and the J segment 14 bases; nucleotides outside the gene matches: 6. The CDR3 DNA is TGCGCCAGCAGCTTGGAGCGGGGGGCCCAAGAGTTCTTC. This codes for CASSLERGAQEFF.

This clonotype occurred many times. The gene calls are TRBV5-1 and TRBJ2-5; 8 bases are shared with TRBD1. The V gene's germline CDR1 is SGHRS and CDR2 YFSETQ. V was clipped by 2 bases and J by 2 bases; unmatched bases: 2. The CDR3 sequence is 14 residues long. Here the CDR3 DNA reads TGCGCCAGCAGCTTACAGGGGGATCAAGAGACCCAGTACTTC. Translating it yields CASSLQGDQETQYF.

The chain carries TRBV20-1 and TRBJ1-6; D is undetermined. The CDR3 sequence is 15 residues long. Germline values: CDR1 DFQATT, CDR2 SNEGSKA (reference sequence). Trimming took 3 bases from V and 0 from J, leaving 9 bases between them. CDR3 sequence reads: CSARGMSSYNSPLHF. The DNA for the CDR3 is TGCAGTGCTAGGGGCATGAGCTCCTATAATTCACCCCTCCACTTT.

This clonotype was counted a few times. The chain recombines TRBV25-1 with TRBJ1-2; D remains unclear. Germline V lookup: CDR1 MGHDK, CDR2 SYGVNS. The CDR3 spans 11 residues. Deletions cut 0 bases from V and 8 bases from J, with 4 bases between. CDR3 sequence (DNA): TGTGCCAGCAGTGAATATCGGGGCTACACCTTC. Encoded protein: CASSEYRGYTF.